Sequencing of this T cell receptor (beta chain) was carried out in a study of cytomegalovirus exposure and HLA in healthy donors. Study-wide results and caveats: Most of the TCR beta V segments (in an earlier analysis) were productive either about 87% or about 30% of the time. Across donors, presence/absence analyses took sequencing depth to be roughly uniform. In vitro, a few CMV-associated chains proved specific for CMV antigens.

This clone turned up a few times. Its antigen is undetermined. This sample also contains other DNA sequences that code for the same CDR3. Healthy bone marrow donors made up the cohort. 13 Jbeta primers and 60 Vbeta primers were used for the PCR. TCRdb keeps only in-frame clones here, not all; method: immunoSEQ multiplex PCR. The sample records some 130,000 clones, 65% to 80% being singletons. Trimming cost V 1 base and J 4 bases, with 10 bases left between them. CDR1 and CDR2 from the germline V gene are SGHTA and FQGNSA. The CDR3 runs 14 residues. The clonotype originates from a man aged 30-40 years in good health and CMV-seronegative. J is TRBJ1-2 and V is TRBV7-2, with D tentatively TRBD1 (6 bases). Sequencing used PBMCs. DNA of the CDR3: TGTGCCAGCAGCTTAGTGGGGGCAGGCTATGGCTACACCTTC. Residues: CASSLVGAGYGYTF.